The present T cell receptor beta chain was sequenced within a study of Ad26.COV2.S vaccination and SARS-CoV-2 variants. Study-wide findings and caveats: After vaccination, substantial breadth of spike-specific CD8+ and CD4+ responses was reported. Analyses that measured TCR breadth and depth may have underestimated total T cell responses.

Notes on this clone: Antigen: not known.

The method was immunoSEQ multiplex PCR; TCRdb's version includes in-frame clones alone and lacks a portion of them. This table has around 370,000 clones, just over 90% appearing once. Germline loops: CDR1 MRHNA, CDR2 SNTAGT. This CDR3 is built from 15 residues. The junction had 10 bases not matched to a gene; V was cut back by 6 bases and J by 9 bases. This clonotype was obtained from a human donor who had recovered from COVID-19. This specimen consisted of peripheral blood, obtained after recovery from COVID-19. The rearrangement joins TRBV6-4 to TRBJ2-1; 11 nucleotides match TRBD2. The CDR3 spells CASSSLAGVFGEQFF. In nucleotides, the CDR3 is TGTGCCAGCAGCTCACTAGCGGGGGTATTCGGTGAGCAGTTCTTC.